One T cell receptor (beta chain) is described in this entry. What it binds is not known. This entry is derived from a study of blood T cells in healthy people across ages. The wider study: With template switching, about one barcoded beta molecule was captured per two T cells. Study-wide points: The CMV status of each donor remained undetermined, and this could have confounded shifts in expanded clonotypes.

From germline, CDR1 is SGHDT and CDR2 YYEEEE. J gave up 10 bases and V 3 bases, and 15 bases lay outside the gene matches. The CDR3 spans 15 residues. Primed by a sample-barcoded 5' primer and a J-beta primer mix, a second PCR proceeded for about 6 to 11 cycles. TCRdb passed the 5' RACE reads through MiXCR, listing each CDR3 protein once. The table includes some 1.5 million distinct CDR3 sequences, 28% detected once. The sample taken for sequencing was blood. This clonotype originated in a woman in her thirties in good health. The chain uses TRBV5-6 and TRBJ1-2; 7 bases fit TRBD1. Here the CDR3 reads CASSWGAGTAYIYTF. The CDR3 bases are TGTGCCAGCAGCTGGGGCGCAGGGACAGCCTATATCTACACCTTC.